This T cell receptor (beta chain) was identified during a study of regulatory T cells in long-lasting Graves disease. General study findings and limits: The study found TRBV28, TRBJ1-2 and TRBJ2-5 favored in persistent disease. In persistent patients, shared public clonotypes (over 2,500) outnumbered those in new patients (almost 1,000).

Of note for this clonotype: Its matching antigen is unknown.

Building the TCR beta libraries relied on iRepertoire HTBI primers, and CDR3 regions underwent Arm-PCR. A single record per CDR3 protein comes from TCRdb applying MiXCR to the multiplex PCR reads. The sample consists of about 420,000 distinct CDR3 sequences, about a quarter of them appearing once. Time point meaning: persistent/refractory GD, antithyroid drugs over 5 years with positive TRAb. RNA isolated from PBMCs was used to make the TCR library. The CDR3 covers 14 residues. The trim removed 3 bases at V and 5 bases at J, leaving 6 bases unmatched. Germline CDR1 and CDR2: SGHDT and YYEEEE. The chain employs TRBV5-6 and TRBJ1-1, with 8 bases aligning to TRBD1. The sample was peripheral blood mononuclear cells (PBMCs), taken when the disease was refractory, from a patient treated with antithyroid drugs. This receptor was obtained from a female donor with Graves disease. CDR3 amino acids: CASSWTGRYTEAFF. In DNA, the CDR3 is TGTGCCAGCAGCTGGACAGGGCGTTATACTGAAGCTTTCTTT.